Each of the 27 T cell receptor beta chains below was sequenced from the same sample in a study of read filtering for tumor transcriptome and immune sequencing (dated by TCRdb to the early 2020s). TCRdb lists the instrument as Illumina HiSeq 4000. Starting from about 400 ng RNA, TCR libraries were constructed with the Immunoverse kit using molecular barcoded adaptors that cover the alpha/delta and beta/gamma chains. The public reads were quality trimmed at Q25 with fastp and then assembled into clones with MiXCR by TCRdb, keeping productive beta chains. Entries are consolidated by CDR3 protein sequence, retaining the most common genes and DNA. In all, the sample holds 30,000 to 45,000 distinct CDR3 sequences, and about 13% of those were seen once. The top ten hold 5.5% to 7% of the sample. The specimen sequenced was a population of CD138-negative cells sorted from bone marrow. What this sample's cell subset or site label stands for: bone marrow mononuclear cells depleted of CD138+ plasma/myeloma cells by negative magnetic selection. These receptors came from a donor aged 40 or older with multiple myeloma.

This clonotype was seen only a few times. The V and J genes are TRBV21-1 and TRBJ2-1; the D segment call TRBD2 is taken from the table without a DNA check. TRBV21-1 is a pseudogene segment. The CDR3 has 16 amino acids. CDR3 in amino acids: CASSKEQRVSYNEQFF. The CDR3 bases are TGTGCCAGCAGCAAAGAGCAGCGGGTGTCCTACAATGAGCAGTTCTTC.

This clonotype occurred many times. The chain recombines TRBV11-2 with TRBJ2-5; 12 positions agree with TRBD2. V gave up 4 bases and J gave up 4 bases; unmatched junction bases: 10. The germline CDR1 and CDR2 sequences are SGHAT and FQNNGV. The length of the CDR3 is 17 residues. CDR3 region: CASSSGASGRASETQYF. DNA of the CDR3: TGTGCCAGCAGCTCCGGAGCTAGCGGGAGGGCCTCAGAGACCCAGTACTTC. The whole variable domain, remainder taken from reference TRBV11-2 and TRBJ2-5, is EAGVAQSPRYKIIEKRQSVAFWCNPISGHATLYWYQQILGQGPKLLIQFQNNGVVDDSQLPKDRFSAERLKGVDSTLKIQPAKLEDSAVYLCASSSGASGRASETQYFGPGTRLLVL.

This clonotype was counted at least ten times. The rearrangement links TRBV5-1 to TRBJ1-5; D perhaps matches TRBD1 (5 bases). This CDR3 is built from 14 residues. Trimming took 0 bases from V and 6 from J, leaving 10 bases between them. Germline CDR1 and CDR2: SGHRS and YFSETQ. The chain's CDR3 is CASSLAGRGQPQHF. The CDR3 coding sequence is TGCGCCAGCAGCTTGGCAGGGCGAGGTCAGCCCCAGCATTTT.

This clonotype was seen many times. The CDR3 nucleotides read TGCGCCAGCAGACCAGGGGACCAGAGGTCTGGGGCCAACGTCCTGACTTTC. It yields the protein CASRPGDQRSGANVLTF. The chain is built from TRBV5-1 and TRBJ2-6; TRBD1 might be the D (6 bases). The germline V and J ends were trimmed by 5 bases and 1 base, with 16 bases remaining between them. Germline values: CDR1 SGHRS, CDR2 YFSETQ. The CDR3 is made up of 17 amino acids.

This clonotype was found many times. CDR3 DNA: TGCAGTGCCATACAGGGTTTAGACACTGAAGCTTTCTTT. This sequence encodes CSAIQGLDTEAFF. The chain joins TRBV20-1 to TRBJ1-1; D may be TRBD1 (6 bases). The CDR3 is 13 residues long. Germline CDR1 and CDR2: DFQATT and SNEGSKA (reference sequence). The ends were cut back, 6 bases at V and 3 bases at J, with 14 bases in the middle.

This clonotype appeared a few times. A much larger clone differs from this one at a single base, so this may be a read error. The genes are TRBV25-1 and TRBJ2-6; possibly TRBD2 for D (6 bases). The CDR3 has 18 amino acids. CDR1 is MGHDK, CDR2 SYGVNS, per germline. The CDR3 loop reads CASSSPGDKGVGASVLTF. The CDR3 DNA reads TGTGCCAGCAGTTCCCCGGGAGACAAAGGGGTTGGGGCCAGCGTCCTGACTTTC.

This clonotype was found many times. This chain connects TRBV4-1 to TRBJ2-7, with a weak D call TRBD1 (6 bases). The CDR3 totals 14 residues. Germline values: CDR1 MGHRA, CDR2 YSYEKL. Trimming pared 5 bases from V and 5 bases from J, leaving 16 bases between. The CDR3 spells CASSDTGKANEQYF. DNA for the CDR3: TGCGCCAGCAGCGATACAGGGAAGGCGAACGAGCAGTACTTC.

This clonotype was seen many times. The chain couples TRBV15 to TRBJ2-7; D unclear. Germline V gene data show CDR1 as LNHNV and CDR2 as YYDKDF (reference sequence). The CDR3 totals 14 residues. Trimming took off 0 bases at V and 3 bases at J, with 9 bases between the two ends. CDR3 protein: CATSRDLANYEQYF. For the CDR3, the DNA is TGTGCCACCAGCAGAGATCTGGCCAACTACGAGCAGTACTTC.

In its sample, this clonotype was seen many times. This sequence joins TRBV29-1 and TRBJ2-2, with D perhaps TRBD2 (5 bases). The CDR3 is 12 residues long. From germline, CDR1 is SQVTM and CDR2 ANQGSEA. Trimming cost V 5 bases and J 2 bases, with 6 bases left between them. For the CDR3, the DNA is TGCAGCGTTCGGGGTAACACCGGGGAGCTGTTTTTT. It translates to CSVRGNTGELFF.

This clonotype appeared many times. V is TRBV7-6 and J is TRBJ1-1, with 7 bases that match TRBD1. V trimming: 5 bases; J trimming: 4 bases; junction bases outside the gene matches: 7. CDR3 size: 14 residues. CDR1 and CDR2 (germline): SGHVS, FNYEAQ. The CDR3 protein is CASSKGQVFTEAFF. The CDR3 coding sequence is TGTGCCAGCAGCAAAGGACAGGTATTCACTGAAGCTTTCTTT.

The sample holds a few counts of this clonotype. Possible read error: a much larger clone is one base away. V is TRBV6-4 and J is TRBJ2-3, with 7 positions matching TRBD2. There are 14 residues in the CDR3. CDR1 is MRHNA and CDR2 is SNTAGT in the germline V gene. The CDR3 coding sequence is TGTGCCAGCAGCTACGGGGGGAGCACAGATACGCGGTATTTT. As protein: CASSYGGSTDTRYF.

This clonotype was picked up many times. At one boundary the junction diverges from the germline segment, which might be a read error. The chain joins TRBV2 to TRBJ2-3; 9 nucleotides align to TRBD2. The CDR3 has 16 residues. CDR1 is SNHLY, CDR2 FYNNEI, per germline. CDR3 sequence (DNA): TGTGCCAGCAGCGAAGGGACTAGCAGAAGCGCAGATACGCAGTATTTT. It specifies CASSEGTSRSADTQYF.

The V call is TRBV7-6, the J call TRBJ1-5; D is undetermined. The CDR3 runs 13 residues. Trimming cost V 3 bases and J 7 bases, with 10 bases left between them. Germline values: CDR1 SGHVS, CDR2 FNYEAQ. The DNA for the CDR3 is TGTGCCAGCAGCTTCGGGGAGAGCCAGCCCCAGCATTTT. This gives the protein CASSFGESQPQHF.

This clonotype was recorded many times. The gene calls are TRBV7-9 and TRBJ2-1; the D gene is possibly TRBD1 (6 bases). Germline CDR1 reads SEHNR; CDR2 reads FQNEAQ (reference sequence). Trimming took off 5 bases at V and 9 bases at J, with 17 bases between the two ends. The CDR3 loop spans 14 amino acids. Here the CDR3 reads CASSGSSGAGEQFF. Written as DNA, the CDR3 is TGTGCCAGCAGCGGATCCTCAGGGGCCGGTGAGCAGTTCTTC.

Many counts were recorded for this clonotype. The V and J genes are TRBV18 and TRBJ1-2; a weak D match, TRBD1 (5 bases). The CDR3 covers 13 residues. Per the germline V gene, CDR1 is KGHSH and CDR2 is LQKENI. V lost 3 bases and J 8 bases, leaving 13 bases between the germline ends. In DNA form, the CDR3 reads TGTGCCAGCTCACCGCCAGGGTTAAGCGGCTACACCTTC. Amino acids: CASSPPGLSGYTF.

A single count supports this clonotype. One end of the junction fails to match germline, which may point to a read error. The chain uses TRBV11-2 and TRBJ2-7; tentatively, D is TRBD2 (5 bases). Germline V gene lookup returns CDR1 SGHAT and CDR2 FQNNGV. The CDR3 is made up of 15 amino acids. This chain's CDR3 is CVSSLLTGSSYEQYF. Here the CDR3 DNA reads TGTGTCAGCAGCTTACTAACGGGGAGCTCCTACGAGCAGTACTTC.

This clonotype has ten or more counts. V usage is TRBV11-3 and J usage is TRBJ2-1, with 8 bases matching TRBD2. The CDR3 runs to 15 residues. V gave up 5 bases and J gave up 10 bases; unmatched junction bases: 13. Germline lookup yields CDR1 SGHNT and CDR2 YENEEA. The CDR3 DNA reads TGTGCCAGCAGCCCCGGGACTAGGACAATCGGCGAGCAGTTCTTC. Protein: CASSPGTRTIGEQFF.

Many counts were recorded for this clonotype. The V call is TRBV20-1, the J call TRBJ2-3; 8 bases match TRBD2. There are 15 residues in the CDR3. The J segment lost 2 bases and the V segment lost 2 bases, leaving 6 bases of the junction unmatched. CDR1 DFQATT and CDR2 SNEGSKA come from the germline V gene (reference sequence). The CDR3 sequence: CSARLAGRPTDTQYF. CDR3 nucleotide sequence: TGCAGTGCTAGATTAGCGGGACGACCCACAGATACGCAGTATTTT.

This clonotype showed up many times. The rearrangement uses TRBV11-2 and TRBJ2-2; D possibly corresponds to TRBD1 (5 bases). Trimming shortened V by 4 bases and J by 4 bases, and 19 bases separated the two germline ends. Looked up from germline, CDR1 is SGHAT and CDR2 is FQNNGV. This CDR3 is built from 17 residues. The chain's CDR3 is CASSSTFQGWGTGELFF. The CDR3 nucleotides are TGTGCCAGCAGCTCCACCTTTCAGGGTTGGGGCACCGGGGAGCTGTTTTTT.

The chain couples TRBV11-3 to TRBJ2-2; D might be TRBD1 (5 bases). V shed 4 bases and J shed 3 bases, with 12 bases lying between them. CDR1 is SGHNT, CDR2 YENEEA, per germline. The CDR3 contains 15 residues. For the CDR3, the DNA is TGTGCCAGCAGCTACTTAGGGGCGGACACCGGGGAGCTGTTTTTT. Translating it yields CASSYLGADTGELFF.

The CDR3 DNA follows: TGTGCCAGCAGTAATGGTGTGCTCGAGCAGTTCTTC. Its protein product is CASSNGVLEQFF. This chain uses TRBV6-4 with TRBJ2-1; no definite D call. Germline loops: CDR1 MRHNA, CDR2 SNTAGT. This CDR3 is built from 12 residues. V lost 5 bases, J lost 10 bases, and 12 bases lay in between.

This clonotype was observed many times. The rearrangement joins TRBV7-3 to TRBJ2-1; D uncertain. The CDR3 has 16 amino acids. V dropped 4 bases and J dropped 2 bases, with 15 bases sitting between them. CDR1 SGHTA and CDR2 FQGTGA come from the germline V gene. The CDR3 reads CASSSGEAPTYNEQFF. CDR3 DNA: TGTGCCAGCAGCTCAGGCGAGGCGCCTACCTACAATGAGCAGTTCTTC. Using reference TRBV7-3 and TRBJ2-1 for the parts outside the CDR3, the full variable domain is GAGVSQTPSNKVTEKGKYVELRCDPISGHTALYWYRQSLGQGPEFLIYFQGTGAADDSGLPNDRFFAVRPEGSVSTLKIQRTERGDSAVYLCASSSGEAPTYNEQFFGPGTRLTVL.

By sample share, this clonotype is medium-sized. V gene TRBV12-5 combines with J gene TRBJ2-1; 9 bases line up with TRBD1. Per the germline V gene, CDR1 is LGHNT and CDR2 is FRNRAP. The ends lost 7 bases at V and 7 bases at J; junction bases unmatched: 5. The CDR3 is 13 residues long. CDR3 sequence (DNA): TGTGCTAGTGCCCTGGACAGGGGTAATGAGCAGTTCTTC. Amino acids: CASALDRGNEQFF.

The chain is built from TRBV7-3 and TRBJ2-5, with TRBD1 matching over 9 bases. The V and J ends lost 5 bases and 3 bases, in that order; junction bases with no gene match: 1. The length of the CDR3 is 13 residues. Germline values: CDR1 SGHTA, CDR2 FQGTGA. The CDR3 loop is CASSRDREETQYF. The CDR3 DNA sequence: TGTGCCAGCAGCCGGGACAGGGAAGAGACCCAGTACTTC.

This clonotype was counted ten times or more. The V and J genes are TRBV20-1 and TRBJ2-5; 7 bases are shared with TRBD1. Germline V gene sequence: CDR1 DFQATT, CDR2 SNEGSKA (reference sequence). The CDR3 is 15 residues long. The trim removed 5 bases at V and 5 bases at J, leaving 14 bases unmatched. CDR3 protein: CSAPRTPRGKETQYF. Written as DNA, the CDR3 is TGCAGTGCTCCTAGGACACCCAGGGGGAAGGAGACCCAGTACTTC.

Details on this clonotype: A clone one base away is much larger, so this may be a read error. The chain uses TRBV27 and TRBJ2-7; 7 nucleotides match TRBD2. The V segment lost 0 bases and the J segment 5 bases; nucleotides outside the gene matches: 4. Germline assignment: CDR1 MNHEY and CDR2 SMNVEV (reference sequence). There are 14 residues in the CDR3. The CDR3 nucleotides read TGTGCCAGCAGTTTATCAGCGGGGCACAACGAGCAGTACTTC. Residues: CASSLSAGHNEQYF.

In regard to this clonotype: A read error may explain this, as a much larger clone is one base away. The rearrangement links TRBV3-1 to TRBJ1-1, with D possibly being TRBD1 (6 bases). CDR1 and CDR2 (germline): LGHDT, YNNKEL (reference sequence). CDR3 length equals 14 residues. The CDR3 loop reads CASSRGDTNTDAFF. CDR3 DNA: TGTGCCAGCAGCCGGGGGGACACGAACACTGACGCTTTCTTT. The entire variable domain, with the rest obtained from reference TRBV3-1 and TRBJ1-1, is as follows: DTAVSQTPKYLVTQMGNDKSIKCEQNLGHDTMYWYKQDSKKFLKIMFSYNNKELIINETVPNRFSPKSPDKAHLNLHINSLELGDSAVYFCASSRGDTNTDAFFGQGTRLTVV.